The subject of this entry is one T cell receptor (beta chain). The antigen remains unidentified. Every TCR cDNA molecule bore a unique molecular identifier. One entry per CDR3 protein results from TCRdb running MiXCR on the 5' RACE reads. The sample has around 45,000 distinct CDR3 sequences; roughly 12% are singletons. The V and J ends lost 1 base and 2 bases, in that order; junction bases with no gene match: 0. The CDR3 sequence is 15 residues long. CDR1 is MNHNS and CDR2 is SASEGT in the germline V gene. The data were obtained in a study of spatial heterogeneity in lung cancer. Notes on the study in general: In blood, ubiquitous expanded tumor TCRs appeared more at resection than follow-up.

Time point described: sample taken at primary tumor resection. Sequencing covered unsorted whole RNA taken from tumor, nontumor lung or frozen PBMC. 72 TRACERx patients with early, untreated non-small cell lung cancer donated samples. The V and J genes are TRBV6-1 and TRBJ2-7, with TRBD2 identical over 12 bases. The sequencing used PBMCs, collected at surgery. This TCR derives from a female donor with early-stage non-small cell lung cancer. The CDR3 protein is CASSEGLAGAYEQYF. DNA of the CDR3: TGTGCCAGCAGTGAAGGACTAGCGGGGGCCTACGAGCAGTACTTC.